A selection of T cell receptor beta chains follows, all from one sample in a study of blood T cell repertoires in COVID-19. Sequenced by immunoSEQ multiplex PCR; TCRdb stores in-frame clones only, minus some. The sample holds 90,000 to 120,000 clones, 65% to 80% seen once. The sample taken for sequencing was peripheral blood. These receptors originate from a man aged 65 to 85 with active or convalescent COVID-19. Both conserved end residues are part of each CDR3. D genes are given only for firm matches. Size is stated for part of the rows, as once, few or many counts, or as a class when the clone is expanded.

d_gene	abundance	v_gene	j_gene	CDR3aa	CDR3nt
NA	NA	TRBV6-5	TRBJ1-4	CASSPRGDKLFF	TGTGCCAGCAGCCCCCGAGGAGATAAACTGTTTTTT
TRBD1	NA	TRBV27	TRBJ2-2	CASSLLGRGRGGELFF	TGTGCCAGCAGTTTACTCGGCAGGGGGCGTGGGGGGGAGCTGTTTTTT
NA	NA	TRBV4-2	TRBJ2-2	CASSTPEGPGELFF	TGTGCCAGCAGCACCCCGGAGGGGCCCGGGGAGCTGTTTTTT
TRBD1	few	TRBV6-5	TRBJ2-7	CASRGDRLYEQYF	TGTGCCAGCAGAGGGGACAGACTCTACGAGCAGTACTTC
NA	few	TRBV9	TRBJ1-2	CASSVSRGGRIYGYTF	TGTGCCAGCAGCGTATCCCGGGGGGGGCGCATCTATGGCTACACCTTC
TRBD1	NA	TRBV7-8	TRBJ1-5	CASTTEPGQGKQPQHF	TGTGCCAGCACCACTGAACCGGGACAGGGTAAACAGCCCCAGCATTTT
NA	NA	TRBV7-3	TRBJ2-3	CASSLFGSGKSDTQYF	TGTGCCAGCAGCTTATTCGGGTCCGGCAAATCAGATACGCAGTATTTT
TRBD1	NA	TRBV28	TRBJ1-6	CASRPGQGKYNSPLHF	TGTGCCAGTCGACCGGGACAGGGGAAATATAATTCACCCCTCCACTTT
TRBD1	NA	TRBV29-1	TRBJ2-7	CSVKRDRGNEQYF	TGCAGCGTTAAGAGGGACAGGGGTAACGAGCAGTACTTC
TRBD2	NA	TRBV28	TRBJ2-3	CASSLRAGGADTQYF	TGTGCCAGCAGTTTAAGAGCGGGAGGGGCAGATACGCAGTATTTT
NA	NA	TRBV7-3	TRBJ2-3	CASSFSDREQYF	TGTGCCAGCAGCTTCTCCGACAGAGAGCAGTATTTT
TRBD1	once	TRBV28	TRBJ2-4	CASKGTGALAKNIQYF	TGTGCCAGCAAGGGAACAGGGGCATTAGCCAAAAACATTCAGTACTTC
NA	NA	TRBV15	TRBJ1-1	CATSRQGNTEAFF	TGTGCCACCAGCAGACAGGGGAACACTGAAGCTTTCTTT
NA	NA	TRBV18	TRBJ2-1	CASSPIYNEQFF	TGTGCCAGCTCCCCTATTTACAATGAGCAGTTCTTC
NA	NA	TRBV18	TRBJ2-3	CASSPGLPAVDTQYF	TGTGCCAGCTCACCGGGACTCCCAGCGGTAGATACGCAGTATTTT
NA	NA	TRBV25-1	TRBJ1-4	CASSEQQGGWEKLFF	TGTGCCAGCAGTGAACAACAGGGTGGTTGGGAAAAACTGTTTTTT
TRBD1	NA	TRBV3-1/TRBV3-2	TRBJ1-2	CASSQGTGYGYTF	TGTGCCAGCAGCCAAGGGACAGGGTATGGCTACACCTTC
NA	NA	TRBV24-1	TRBJ1-2	CATSERQSGYTF	TGTGCCACCAGTGAGCGACAATCCGGCTACACCTTC
TRBD1	NA	TRBV4-1	TRBJ2-3	CASSHMGQTTDTQYF	TGCGCCAGCAGCCATATGGGACAGACCACAGATACGCAGTATTTT
NA	NA	TRBV3-1/TRBV3-2	TRBJ1-5	CASSQAGSNQPQHF	TGTGCCAGCAGCCAAGCAGGTAGCAATCAGCCCCAGCATTTT
TRBD2	NA	TRBV30	TRBJ2-3	CAGGTSGGSTDTQYF	TGTGCCGGCGGGACTAGCGGGGGGAGCACAGATACGCAGTATTTT
NA	NA	TRBV9	TRBJ1-1	CASSPGLNTEAFF	TGTGCCAGCAGCCCCGGTTTGAACACTGAAGCTTTCTTT
TRBD1	once	TRBV9	TRBJ2-1	CASSGRQGAANEQFF	TGTGCCAGCAGCGGAAGACAGGGTGCAGCCAATGAGCAGTTCTTC
TRBD1	few	TRBV7-6	TRBJ2-1	CASSLGGQYNEQFF	TGTGCCAGCAGCTTAGGGGGACAGTACAATGAGCAGTTCTTC
TRBD2	NA	TRBV7-9	TRBJ2-7	CASSRTSGRGGDEQYF	TGTGCCAGCAGTCGTACTAGCGGGAGAGGGGGCGACGAGCAGTACTTC
NA	NA	TRBV4-1	TRBJ1-2	CASSHSDNYGYTF	TGCGCCAGCAGCCATTCAGATAACTATGGCTACACCTTC
NA	NA	TRBV6-1	TRBJ2-2	CASSETGDSTGELFF	TGTGCCAGCAGTGAAACCGGAGATAGCACCGGGGAGCTGTTTTTT
TRBD1	NA	TRBV29-1	TRBJ2-7	CSVRTGPTSYEQYF	TGCAGCGTGAGGACAGGACCGACCTCCTACGAGCAGTACTTC
NA	NA	TRBV19	TRBJ1-5	CASTTGNQPQHF	TGTGCCAGTACCACAGGAAATCAGCCCCAGCATTTT
NA	NA	TRBV7-3	TRBJ2-3	CASSPGSSTDTQYF	TGTGCCAGCAGCCCAGGTTCTAGCACAGATACGCAGTATTTT
NA	NA	TRBV7-3	TRBJ1-1	CASSFQGHTEAFF	TGTGCCAGCAGTTTTCAGGGGCACACTGAAGCTTTCTTT
TRBD2	NA	TRBV29-1	TRBJ2-1	CSVPTSGSYNEQFF	TGCAGCGTCCCCACTAGCGGGAGCTACAATGAGCAGTTCTTC
TRBD1	few	TRBV30	TRBJ1-6	CAWSGDSLGTAPLHF	TGTGCCTGGAGTGGGGACAGCCTGGGGACAGCACCCCTCCACTTT
TRBD1	NA	TRBV9	TRBJ2-3	CASSYGQGALGTDTQYF	TGTGCCAGCAGTTACGGACAGGGAGCGTTAGGCACAGATACGCAGTATTTT
NA	NA	TRBV3-1/TRBV3-2	TRBJ2-7	CASSQGDSLYEQYF	TGTGCCAGCAGCCAAGGTGACTCGTTATACGAGCAGTACTTC
TRBD1	NA	TRBV20-1	TRBJ2-1	CSASFGTGLGEQFF	TGCAGTGCTAGTTTCGGGACAGGGCTGGGAGAGCAGTTCTTC
TRBD1	NA	TRBV5-1	TRBJ1-1	CASSLKGAERNTEAFF	TGCGCCAGCAGCTTGAAGGGGGCAGAAAGGAACACTGAAGCTTTCTTT
NA	NA	TRBV28	TRBJ2-2	CASTGTLQTTGELFF	TGTGCCAGCACCGGGACTCTCCAGACCACCGGGGAGCTGTTTTTT
TRBD1	few	TRBV5-1	TRBJ2-1	CASSVPTGGAGEDEQFF	TGCGCCAGCAGCGTCCCTACAGGGGGCGCGGGAGAGGATGAGCAGTTCTTC
NA	NA	TRBV15	TRBJ2-1	CATSRLSYNEQFF	TGTGCCACCAGCAGACTCAGTTACAATGAGCAGTTCTTC
NA	few	TRBV7-9	TRBJ1-1	CASSLFRGGNTEAFF	TGTGCCAGCAGCTTATTTCGGGGGGGAAACACTGAAGCTTTCTTT
TRBD1	NA	TRBV19	TRBJ1-2	CASSIGGQEVQINGYTF	TGTGCCAGTAGTATAGGAGGACAGGAGGTTCAAATTAATGGCTACACCTTC
NA	NA	TRBV30	TRBJ1-2	CAWTTGNYGYTF	TGTGCCTGGACCACAGGGAACTATGGCTACACCTTC
TRBD1	once	TRBV10-3	TRBJ2-7	CAISGQGFDEQYF	TGTGCCATCAGTGGACAGGGGTTCGACGAGCAGTACTTC
TRBD1	NA	TRBV2	TRBJ1-5	CAARQGPNQPQHF	TGTGCCGCTCGACAGGGGCCTAATCAGCCCCAGCATTTT
NA	NA	TRBV28	TRBJ2-1	CASRRQGGGNEQFF	TGTGCCAGCAGGCGACAGGGAGGTGGAAATGAGCAGTTCTTC
NA	NA	TRBV6-1	TRBJ2-2	CASSESLSVLGTGELFF	TGTGCCAGCAGTGAAAGTCTAAGCGTCCTCGGGACCGGGGAGCTGTTTTTT
NA	NA	TRBV10-3	TRBJ1-5	CAISESRAYNQPQHF	TGTGCCATCAGTGAGTCGAGAGCTTACAATCAGCCCCAGCATTTT
TRBD1	NA	TRBV28	TRBJ2-5	CASSFYRGEETQYF	TGTGCCAGCAGTTTTTACAGGGGGGAAGAGACCCAGTACTTC
TRBD2	NA	TRBV14	TRBJ2-1	CASSPGLAAALGGNEQFF	TGTGCCAGCAGCCCCGGACTAGCAGCTGCCCTCGGGGGCAATGAGCAGTTCTTC
TRBD1	NA	TRBV6-6	TRBJ1-2	CASLRTGGAGYGYTF	TGTGCCAGCCTTCGGACAGGGGGCGCGGGCTATGGCTACACCTTC
NA	NA	TRBV21-1	TRBJ2-5	CANPPRRGRRETQYF	TGTGCCAACCCCCCCCGCAGGGGGCGAAGGGAGACCCAGTACTTC
TRBD1	NA	TRBV25-1	TRBJ2-5	CASSEYRDREGETQYF	TGTGCCAGCAGTGAATATCGGGACAGGGAGGGAGAGACCCAGTACTTC
NA	once	TRBV7-2	TRBJ2-2	CASSLVQTAGELFF	TGTGCCAGCAGCTTAGTCCAAACGGCCGGGGAGCTGTTTTTT
NA	NA	TRBV18	TRBJ2-3	CASSRQAGVADTQYF	TGTGCCAGCTCCCGACAGGCGGGAGTCGCGGATACGCAGTATTTT
TRBD2	once	TRBV5-1	TRBJ2-3	CASSSQAGALTRTDTQYF	TGCGCCAGCAGCTCCCAAGCGGGGGCGCTGACGCGCACAGATACGCAGTATTTT
NA	few	TRBV7-9	TRBJ1-6	CASRPGFSPLHF	TGTGCCAGCAGACCAGGGTTTTCACCCCTCCACTTT
NA	NA	TRBV5-4	TRBJ1-2	CASSLAERPNYGYTF	TGTGCCAGCAGCTTGGCCGAGAGGCCTAACTATGGCTACACCTTC
TRBD1	NA	TRBV7-9	TRBJ2-1	CASSFDRGAYNEQFF	TGTGCCAGCAGCTTCGACAGGGGTGCCTACAATGAGCAGTTCTTC